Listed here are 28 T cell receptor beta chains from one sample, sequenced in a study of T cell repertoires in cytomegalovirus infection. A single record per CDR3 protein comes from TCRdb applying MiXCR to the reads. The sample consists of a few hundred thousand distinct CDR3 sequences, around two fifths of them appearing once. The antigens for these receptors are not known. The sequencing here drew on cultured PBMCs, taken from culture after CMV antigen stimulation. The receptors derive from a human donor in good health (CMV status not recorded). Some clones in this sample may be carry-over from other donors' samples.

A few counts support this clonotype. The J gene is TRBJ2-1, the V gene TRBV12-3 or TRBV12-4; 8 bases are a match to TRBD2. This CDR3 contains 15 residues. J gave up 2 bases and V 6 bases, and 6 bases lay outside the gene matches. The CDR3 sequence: CASRPRAGAYNEQFF. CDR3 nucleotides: TGTGCCAGCAGACCCAGAGCGGGAGCCTACAATGAGCAGTTCTTC.

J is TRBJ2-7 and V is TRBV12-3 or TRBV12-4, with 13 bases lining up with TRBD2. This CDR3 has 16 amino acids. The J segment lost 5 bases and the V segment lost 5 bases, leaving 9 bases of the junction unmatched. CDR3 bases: TGTGCCAGCAGTCCAAGGACTAGCGGGAGTCCAAACGAGCAGTACTTC. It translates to CASSPRTSGSPNEQYF.

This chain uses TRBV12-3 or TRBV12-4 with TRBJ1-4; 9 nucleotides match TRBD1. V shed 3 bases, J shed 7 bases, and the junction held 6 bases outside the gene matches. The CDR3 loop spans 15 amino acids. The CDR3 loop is CASSFMGTGSEKLFF. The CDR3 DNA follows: TGTGCCAGCAGTTTTATGGGGACAGGGAGTGAAAAACTGTTTTTT.

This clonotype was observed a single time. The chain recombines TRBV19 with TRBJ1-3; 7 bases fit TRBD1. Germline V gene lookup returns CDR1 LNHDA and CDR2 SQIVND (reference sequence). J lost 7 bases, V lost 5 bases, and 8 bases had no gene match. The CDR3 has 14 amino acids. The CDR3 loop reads CASSSRTGRNTIYF. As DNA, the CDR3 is TGTGCCAGTAGTTCCCGGACAGGTCGGAACACCATATATTTT.

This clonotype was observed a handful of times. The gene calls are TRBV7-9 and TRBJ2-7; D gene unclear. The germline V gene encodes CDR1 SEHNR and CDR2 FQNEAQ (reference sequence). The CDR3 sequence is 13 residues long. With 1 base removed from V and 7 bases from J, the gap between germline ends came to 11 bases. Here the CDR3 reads CASSLVAEGEQYF. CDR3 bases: TGTGCCAGCAGCTTAGTGGCAGAAGGGGAGCAGTACTTC. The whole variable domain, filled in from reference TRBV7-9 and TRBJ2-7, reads DTGVSQNPRHKITKRGQNVTFRCDPISEHNRLYWYRQTLGQGPEFLTYFQNEAQLEKSRLLSDRFSAERPKGSFSTLEIQRTEQGDSAMYLCASSLVAEGEQYFGPGTRLTVT.

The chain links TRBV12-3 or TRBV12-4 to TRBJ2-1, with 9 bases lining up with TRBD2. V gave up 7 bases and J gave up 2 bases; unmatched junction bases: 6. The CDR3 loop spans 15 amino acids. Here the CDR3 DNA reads TGTGCCAGCACTAGGAGCGGGAGGACCTACAATGAGCAGTTCTTC. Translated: CASTRSGRTYNEQFF.

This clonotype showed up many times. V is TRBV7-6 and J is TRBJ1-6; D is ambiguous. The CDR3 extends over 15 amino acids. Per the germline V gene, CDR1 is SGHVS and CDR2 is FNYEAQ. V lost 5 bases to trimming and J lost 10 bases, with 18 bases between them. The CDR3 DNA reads TGTGCCAGCAGCCCTGTAGTAGGGTTCGGATCACCCCTCCACTTT. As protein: CASSPVVGFGSPLHF.

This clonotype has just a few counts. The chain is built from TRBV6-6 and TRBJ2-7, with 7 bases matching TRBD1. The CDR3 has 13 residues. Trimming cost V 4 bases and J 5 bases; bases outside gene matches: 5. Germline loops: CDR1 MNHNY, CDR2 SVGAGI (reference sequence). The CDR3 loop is CASSSLTGDEQYF. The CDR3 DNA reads TGTGCCAGCAGTTCTTTAACAGGGGACGAGCAGTACTTC.

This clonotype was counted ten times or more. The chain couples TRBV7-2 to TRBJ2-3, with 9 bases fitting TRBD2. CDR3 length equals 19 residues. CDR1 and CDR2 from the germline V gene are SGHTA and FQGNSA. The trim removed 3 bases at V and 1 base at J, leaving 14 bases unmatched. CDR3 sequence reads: CASSFQLIIGTSRTDTQYF. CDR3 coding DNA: TGTGCCAGCAGCTTCCAACTTATTATCGGGACTAGCCGCACAGATACGCAGTATTTT.

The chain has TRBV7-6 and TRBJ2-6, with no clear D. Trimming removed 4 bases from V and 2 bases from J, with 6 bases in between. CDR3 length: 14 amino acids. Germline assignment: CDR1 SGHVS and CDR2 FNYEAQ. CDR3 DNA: TGTGCCAGCAGCTCAGAGGCTGGGGCCAACGTCCTGACTTTC. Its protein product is CASSSEAGANVLTF.

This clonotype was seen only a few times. CDR3 in DNA: TGTGCCAGCAGCCGAAATGAAGAAGCTTTCTTT. It specifies CASSRNEEAFF. The chain couples TRBV7-6 to TRBJ1-1, with D unresolved. Trimming removed 5 bases from V and 8 bases from J, with 9 bases in between. There are 11 residues in the CDR3. Germline lookup yields CDR1 SGHVS and CDR2 FNYEAQ.

The CDR3 sequence is CASTPGGKLFF. Here the CDR3 DNA reads TGTGCCAGCACCCCGGGGGGAAAACTGTTTTTT. The chain is built from TRBV25-1 and TRBJ1-4, with D possibly TRBD1 on 5 matching bases. The CDR3 covers 11 residues. Germline V gene data show CDR1 as MGHDK and CDR2 as SYGVNS. Trimming cost V 7 bases and J 10 bases, with 10 bases left between them.

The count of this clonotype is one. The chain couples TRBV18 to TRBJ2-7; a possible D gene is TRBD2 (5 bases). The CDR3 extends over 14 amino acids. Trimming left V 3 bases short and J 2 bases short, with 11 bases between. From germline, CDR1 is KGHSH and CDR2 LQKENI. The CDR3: CASSPDYPAYEQYF. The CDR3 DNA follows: TGTGCCAGCTCACCCGACTACCCCGCCTACGAGCAGTACTTC.

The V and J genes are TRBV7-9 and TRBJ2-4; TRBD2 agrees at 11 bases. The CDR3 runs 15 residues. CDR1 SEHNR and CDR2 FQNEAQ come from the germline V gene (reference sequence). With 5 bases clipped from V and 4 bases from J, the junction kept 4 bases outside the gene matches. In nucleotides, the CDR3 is TGTGCCAGCAGCCAGACTAGCGGGATTAAAAACATTCAGTACTTC. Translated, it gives CASSQTSGIKNIQYF.

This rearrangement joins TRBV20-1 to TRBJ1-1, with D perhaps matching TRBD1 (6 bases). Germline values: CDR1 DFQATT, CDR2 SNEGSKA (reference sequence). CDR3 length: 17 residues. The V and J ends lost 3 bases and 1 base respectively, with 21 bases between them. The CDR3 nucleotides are TGCAGTGCTAGTTCCCACGGTCCGGGACACACGAACACTGAAGCTTTCTTT. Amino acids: CSASSHGPGHTNTEAFF.

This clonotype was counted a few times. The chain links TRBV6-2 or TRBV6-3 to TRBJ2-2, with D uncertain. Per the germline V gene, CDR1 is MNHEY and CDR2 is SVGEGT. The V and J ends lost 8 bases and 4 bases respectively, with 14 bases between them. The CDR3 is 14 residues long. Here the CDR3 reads CASAQIHFTGELFF. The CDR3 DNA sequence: TGTGCCAGCGCCCAGATTCACTTCACCGGGGAGCTGTTTTTT.

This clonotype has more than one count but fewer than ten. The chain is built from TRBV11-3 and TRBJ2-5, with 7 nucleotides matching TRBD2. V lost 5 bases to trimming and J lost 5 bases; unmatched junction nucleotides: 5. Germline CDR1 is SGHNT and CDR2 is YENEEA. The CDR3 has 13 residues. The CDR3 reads CASSNVGGETQYF. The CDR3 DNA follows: TGTGCCAGCAGCAACGTCGGGGGGGAGACCCAGTACTTC.

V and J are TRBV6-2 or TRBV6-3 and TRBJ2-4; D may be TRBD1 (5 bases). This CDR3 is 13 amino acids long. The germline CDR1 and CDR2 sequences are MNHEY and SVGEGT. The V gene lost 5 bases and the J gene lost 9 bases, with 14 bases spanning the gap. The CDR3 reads CASSPEHQGIQYF. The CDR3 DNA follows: TGTGCCAGCAGTCCGGAACATCAGGGCATTCAGTACTTC.

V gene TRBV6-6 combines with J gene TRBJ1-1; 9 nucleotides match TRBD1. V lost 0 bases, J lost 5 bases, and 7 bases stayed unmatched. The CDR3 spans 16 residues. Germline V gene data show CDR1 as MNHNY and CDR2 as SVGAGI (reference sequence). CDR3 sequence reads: CASSYSATGGMTEAFF. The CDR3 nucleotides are TGTGCCAGCAGTTACTCGGCAACAGGGGGCATGACTGAAGCTTTCTTT.

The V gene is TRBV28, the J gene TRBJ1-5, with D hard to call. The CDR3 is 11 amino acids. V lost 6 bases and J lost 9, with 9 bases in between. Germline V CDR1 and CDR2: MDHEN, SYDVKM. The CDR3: CASSSLRPQHF. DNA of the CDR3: TGTGCCAGCAGCTCCCTAAGGCCCCAGCATTTT. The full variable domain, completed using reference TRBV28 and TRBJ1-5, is DVKVTQSSRYLVKRTGEKVFLECVQDMDHENMFWYRQDPGLGLRLIYFSYDVKMKEKGDIPEGYSVSREKKERFSLILESASTNQTSMYLCASSSLRPQHFGDGTRLSIL.

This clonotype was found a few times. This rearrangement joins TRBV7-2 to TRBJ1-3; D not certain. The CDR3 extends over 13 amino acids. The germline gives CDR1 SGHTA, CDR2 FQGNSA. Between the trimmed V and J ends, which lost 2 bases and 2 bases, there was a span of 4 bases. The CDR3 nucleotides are TGTGCCAGCAGCTTACGGCCTGGAAACACCATATATTTT. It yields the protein CASSLRPGNTIYF.

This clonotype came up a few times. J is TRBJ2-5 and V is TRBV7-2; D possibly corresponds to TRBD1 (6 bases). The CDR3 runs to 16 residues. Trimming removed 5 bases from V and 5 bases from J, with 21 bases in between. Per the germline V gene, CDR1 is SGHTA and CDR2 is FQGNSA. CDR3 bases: TGTGCCAGCAGCCTTGTTGTAGGGGGACCGGTGGAGACCCAGTACTTC. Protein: CASSLVVGGPVETQYF.

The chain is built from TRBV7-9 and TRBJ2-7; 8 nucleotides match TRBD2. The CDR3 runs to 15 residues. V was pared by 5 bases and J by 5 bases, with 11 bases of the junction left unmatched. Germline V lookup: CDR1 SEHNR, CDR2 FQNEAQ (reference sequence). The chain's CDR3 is CASSPGWASGHEQYF. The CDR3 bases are TGTGCCAGCAGCCCCGGTTGGGCTAGCGGGCACGAGCAGTACTTC.

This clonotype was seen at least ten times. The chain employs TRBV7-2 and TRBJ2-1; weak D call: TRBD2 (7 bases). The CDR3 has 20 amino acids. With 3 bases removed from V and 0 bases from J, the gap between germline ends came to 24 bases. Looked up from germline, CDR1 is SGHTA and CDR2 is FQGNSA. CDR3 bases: TGTGCCAGCAGCTTCGGGGGCCTCGGGCGGGAGAGGACCTCCTACAATGAGCAGTTCTTC. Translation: CASSFGGLGRERTSYNEQFF.

The CDR3 bases are TGTGCCATCAGTGAGGGGGGACACGGGGCGATCCAGAACACTGAAGCTTTCTTT. This codes for CAISEGGHGAIQNTEAFF. The genes are TRBV10-3 and TRBJ1-1; TRBD1 is a possible D gene (6 bases). The germline CDR1 and CDR2 sequences are ENHRY and SYGVKD. The germline V and J ends were trimmed by 2 bases and 1 base, with 20 bases remaining between them. The CDR3 extends over 18 amino acids.

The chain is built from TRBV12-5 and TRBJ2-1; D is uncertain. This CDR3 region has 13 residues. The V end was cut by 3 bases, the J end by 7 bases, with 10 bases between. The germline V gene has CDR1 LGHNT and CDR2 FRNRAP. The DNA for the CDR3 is TGTGCTAGTGGTTTTGGTAAAGGTAATGAGCAGTTCTTC. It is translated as CASGFGKGNEQFF.

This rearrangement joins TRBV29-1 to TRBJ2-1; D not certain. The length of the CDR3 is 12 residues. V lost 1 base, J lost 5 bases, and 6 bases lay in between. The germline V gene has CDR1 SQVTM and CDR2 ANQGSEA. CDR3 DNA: TGCAGCGTTGAAGGTCGACACAATGAGCAGTTCTTC. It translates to CSVEGRHNEQFF.

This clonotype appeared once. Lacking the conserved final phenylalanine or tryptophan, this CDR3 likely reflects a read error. CDR3 in amino acids: CASSQVPQRQAHQPQHY. CDR3 DNA: TGCGCCAGCAGCCAAGTTCCCCAGCGACAGGCGCATCAGCCCCAGCATTAT. The rearrangement uses TRBV4-1 and TRBJ1-5, with D possibly being TRBD1 (6 bases). CDR1 MGHRA and CDR2 YSYEKL come from the germline V gene. CDR3 length equals 17 residues. V lost 1 base and J 5 bases, leaving 18 bases between the germline ends.